This T cell receptor (beta chain) was observed in a study of response to subunit inactivated influenza vaccine (dated 2018 in TCRdb). The study in broad terms: To follow how T cells responded to a trivalent subunit inactivated influenza vaccine, the researchers relied on deep quantitative profiling of the T cell receptor repertoire.

The method was RT-PCR. The sequencing machine was an Illumina HiSeq 2500. TCRdb's own reprocessing of the public reads used fastp at Q25 and MiXCR and kept productive beta chains. Each entry is one CDR3 protein sequence, shown with its most common DNA and genes. This sample gives 500,000 to 650,000 distinct CDR3 sequences in total; 7.6% of them show up just once. The top ten hold 10% to 15% of the sample. Taken from cysteine to phenylalanine, the CDR3 has 16 residues. Only the CDR3 DNA stays, 48 bases, in frame from base 1. From V the trimming removes 6 bases and from J it removes 6 bases, while the gene matches leave 11 bases of the junction unaccounted for. Study-wide conclusions, independent of this receptor: The authors suggested that each seasonal influenza vaccination may recruit only a limited number of new T cells.

Comments on this clonotype: Its antigen remains undetermined. No base qualities exist here, and no much larger clone lies one base off it.

Here the sequenced sample was PBMCs from blood, taken around 25 months after vaccination. This sequence uses TRBV12-3 or TRBV12-4 and TRBJ2-2; 9 central bases correspond to TRBD1. The receptor's source is a man between 45 and 75 years old who received an inactivated influenza vaccine. Donor details come from another sample of the same person, matched by shared clones. The CDR3 region reads CASSRGQGIGAGELFF. The DNA is TGTGCCAGCAGCCGGGGACAGGGTATCGGGGCCGGGGAGCTGTTTTTT.